The table lists the clone carrying this T cell receptor (beta chain) with a count of one. The antigen is unknown. How the authors handled the data: Junction-only immunoSEQ sequences carried no quality scores, so filtering differed. The method was immunoSEQ multiplex PCR; TCRdb's version includes in-frame clones alone and lacks a portion of them. V and J calls and clone size are those listed in that table; D and trimming were worked out from the DNA. The repertoire holds some 980,000 clones, with around 80% as singletons. These data belong to a study of shared clonotypes between healthy human individuals. The overall study: Each donor contributed plates that comprised three CD4 naive, three CD4 memory, two CD8 naive and one CD8 memory.

Findings and caveats of the study: The genetic and exposure-history diversity represented was limited by few donors.

J was trimmed by 0 bases and V by 4 bases; bases with no gene match: 7. This CDR3 has 16 amino acids. Germline values: CDR1 SGHDN, CDR2 FVKESK. The chain joins TRBV14 to TRBJ2-7; 9 bases are a match to TRBD2. This TCR came from a man between 18 and 29 years old in good health. The sample taken for sequencing was memory CD4+ T cells sorted from blood. Indicated subset: CD45RA-negative fraction. The DNA for the CDR3 is TGTGCCAGCAGCCCTCGACTAGCGGCCAGCTCCTACGAGCAGTACTTC. This translates into CASSPRLAASSYEQYF.